The 24 T cell receptor beta chains reported below all come from one sample, sequenced in a study of blood T cells in healthy people across ages. Primed by a sample-barcoded 5' primer and a J-beta primer mix, a second PCR proceeded for about 7 to 11 cycles. Each CDR3 protein is one row after TCRdb ran MiXCR on the 5' RACE reads. The data contain about 630,000 distinct CDR3 sequences, roughly 21% of them singletons. Input material: blood. Receptor source: a man in his 70s in good health.

The gene calls are TRBV12-3 or TRBV12-4 and TRBJ2-1, with 7 bases lining up with TRBD2. J was trimmed by 5 bases and V by 4 bases; bases with no gene match: 8. The CDR3 covers 15 residues. The CDR3: CASSSAGLTNNEQFF. DNA for the CDR3: TGTGCCAGCAGTTCAGCGGGACTAACTAACAATGAGCAGTTCTTC.

In the case of this clonotype: Its ends do not fully match the called genes, so a read error is possible. V is TRBV4-2 and J is TRBJ1-4; tentative D call: TRBD1 (5 bases). Germline assignment: CDR1 LGHNA and CDR2 YNFKEQ. The CDR3 is 12 amino acids. In DNA, the CDR3 is TGTGCCAGCAGCCAAGGGAGGGGCCATATGCTTTTT. Its protein is CASSQGRGHMLF.

J is TRBJ2-5 and V is TRBV11-2; the match to TRBD2 covers 10 bases. The J call may be in error: the DNA end matches TRBJ2-1 better. The CDR3 has 16 residues. Germline CDR1 SGHAT, CDR2 FQNNGV. The CDR3 DNA reads TGTGCCAGCAGCTTAGCGTGGACTAGCGGATACAATGAGCAGTTCTTC. It yields the protein CASSLAWTSGYNEQFF.

The chain has TRBV27 and TRBJ2-7; 11 bases agree with TRBD2. The CDR3 runs to 15 residues. The trim removed 6 bases at V and 5 bases at J, leaving 9 bases unmatched. Germline V gene sequence: CDR1 MNHEY, CDR2 SMNVEV (reference sequence). Written as DNA, the CDR3 is TGTGCCAGCAGCACATTGGCTAGCGGGAGGAACGAGCAGTACTTC. It codes for CASSTLASGRNEQYF.

This clonotype was picked up a small number of times. This chain connects TRBV5-1 to TRBJ1-2, with 7 bases fitting TRBD1. V was clipped by 4 bases and J by 1 base; unmatched bases: 4. The CDR3 is 14 residues long. CDR1 is SGHRS, CDR2 YFSETQ, per germline. The CDR3 bases are TGCGCCAGCAGCCTGCAGGGGGTTAACTATGGCTACACCTTC. This encodes CASSLQGVNYGYTF.

This chain links TRBV7-2 with TRBJ2-7; 11 bases fit TRBD2. The CDR3 totals 14 residues. The germline gives CDR1 SGHTA, CDR2 FQGNSA. V was pared by 0 bases and J by 9 bases, with 4 bases of the junction left unmatched. CDR3 protein: CASSLALAGGLQYF. CDR3 nucleotides: TGTGCCAGCAGCTTAGCTTTAGCGGGAGGGCTGCAGTACTTC.

This clonotype was found a few times. The rearrangement uses TRBV12-3 or TRBV12-4 and TRBJ2-2; a weak D match, TRBD2 (5 bases). Trimming left V 3 bases short and J 6 bases short, with 26 bases between. The CDR3 consists of 19 residues. The CDR3 here is CASSFRVVGRLAGSGELFF. The CDR3 nucleotides are TGTGCCAGCAGTTTCCGGGTGGTCGGGCGACTGGCGGGCTCCGGGGAGCTGTTTTTT.

This clonotype was detected a few times. V and J are TRBV20-1 and TRBJ2-1; D gene ambiguous. The CDR3 spans 11 residues. Germline V gives CDR1 DFQATT, CDR2 SNEGSKA (reference sequence). Trimming cost V 3 bases and J 6 bases, with 6 bases left between them. The CDR3 here is CSARRSNEQFF. In nucleotides, the CDR3 is TGCAGTGCTAGGCGTTCCAATGAGCAGTTCTTC.

The V call is TRBV3-1, the J call TRBJ1-2; D is unresolved. V was trimmed by 4 bases and J by 4 bases, leaving 13 bases between them. There are 14 residues in the CDR3. Germline lookup yields CDR1 LGHDT and CDR2 YNNKEL (reference sequence). CDR3 in amino acids: CASSLERGFYGYTF. CDR3 nucleotide sequence: TGTGCCAGCAGCCTCGAACGCGGATTCTATGGCTACACCTTC.

This clonotype was picked up a small number of times. Compared with germline, one end of the junction differs, possibly owing to a read error. The CDR3 DNA reads as TGCGCCAGCAGTCCCTCCGTCGGCTACGAGCAGTACTTC. Protein: CASSPSVGYEQYF. The chain uses TRBV12-3 or TRBV12-4 and TRBJ2-7; no firm D call. CDR3 length equals 13 residues.

The chain employs TRBV20-1 and TRBJ2-7; 7 bases line up with TRBD2. The CDR3 is made up of 15 amino acids. J lost 3 bases, V lost 0 bases, and 8 bases had no gene match. Germline V gives CDR1 DFQATT, CDR2 SNEGSKA (reference sequence). The CDR3: CSARDRQRDIYEQYF. The CDR3 nucleotides read TGCAGTGCTAGAGATCGCCAGCGGGATATCTACGAGCAGTACTTC.

In its sample, this clonotype was seen many times. The chain links TRBV5-1 to TRBJ2-1; TRBD1 is a possible D gene (6 bases). This CDR3 has 14 residues. The germline V and J ends were trimmed by 2 bases and 7 bases, with 13 bases remaining between them. Germline CDR1 reads SGHRS; CDR2 reads YFSETQ. The CDR3 DNA follows: TGCGCCAGCAGCTTAGGGGGAGTGAATAATGAGCAGTTCTTC. Translation: CASSLGGVNNEQFF.

This clonotype has a count of ten or more. The V gene is TRBV4-1, the J gene TRBJ1-2; tentative D call: TRBD1 (5 bases). CDR1 is MGHRA, CDR2 YSYEKL, per germline. This CDR3 has 15 amino acids. Between the trimmed V and J ends, which lost 0 bases and 4 bases, there was a span of 12 bases. The CDR3 region has the DNA TGCGCCAGCAGCCAAGATGAAGGGGACGGCTATGGCTACACCTTC. Translating gives CASSQDEGDGYGYTF.

The rearrangement joins TRBV12-3 or TRBV12-4 to TRBJ2-5; TRBD1 matches at 12 bases. This CDR3 has 16 residues. The V and J ends lost 5 bases and 4 bases, in that order; junction bases with no gene match: 8. CDR3 in DNA: TGTGCCAGCAGTAATCGCCGGGACAGGGGGCGAGAGACCCAGTACTTC. It specifies CASSNRRDRGRETQYF.

As for this clonotype: One end of the junction varies from germline; a read error may be responsible. The chain is built from TRBV7-7 and TRBJ2-2; D might be TRBD1 (6 bases). Germline CDR1 is SSHAT and CDR2 is FNYEAQ (reference sequence). The CDR3 totals 14 residues. DNA of the CDR3: TGTGCTAGCAGTATAGGACAGAAGGCCGGGGAGCTGTTTTTT. This codes for CASSIGQKAGELFF.

The chain has TRBV6-1 and TRBJ1-4; 9 nucleotides match TRBD1. The CDR3 covers 14 residues. V shed 8 bases and J 3 bases; nucleotides not matched to a gene: 4. CDR1 and CDR2 from the germline V gene are MNHNS and SASEGT. The DNA of the CDR3 is TGTGCCAGCGGCAGACAGGGGGCTAATGAAAAACTGTTTTTT. Translation gives CASGRQGANEKLFF.

The V call is TRBV7-2, the J call TRBJ2-4; no firm D call. The germline V gene encodes CDR1 SGHTA and CDR2 FQGNSA. With 4 bases removed from V and 3 bases from J, the gap between germline ends came to 16 bases. This CDR3 contains 16 residues. In DNA form, the CDR3 reads TGTGCCAGCAGCTCTCTTCCCGGCCCGAACAAAAACATTCAGTACTTC. Translation: CASSSLPGPNKNIQYF.

The rearrangement uses TRBV5-1 and TRBJ2-7; D is tentatively TRBD1 or TRBD2 (5 bases each). Germline V lookup: CDR1 SGHRS, CDR2 YFSETQ. V was pared by 4 bases and J by 3 bases, with 11 bases between. The CDR3 sequence is 13 residues long. The CDR3 bases are TGCGCCAGCAGCGAAAGGGACGGCTACGAGCAGTACTTC. It specifies CASSERDGYEQYF.

This clonotype was recorded many times. The V call is TRBV29-1, the J call TRBJ2-1; D is undetermined. The CDR3 loop spans 16 amino acids. Germline V lookup: CDR1 SQVTM, CDR2 ANQGSEA. V was shortened by 4 bases and J by 0 bases, with 16 bases between the two germline ends. This chain's CDR3 is CSVGSSRTYSYNEQFF. DNA for the CDR3: TGCAGCGTTGGGTCTAGTCGGACCTACTCCTACAATGAGCAGTTCTTC.

This clonotype was found a few times. The V and J genes are TRBV20-1 and TRBJ1-4; D call uncertain. Looked up from germline, CDR1 is DFQATT and CDR2 is SNEGSKA (reference sequence). V was clipped by 3 bases and J by 0 bases, with 8 bases between them. This CDR3 has 14 amino acids. This CDR3 reads CSARDHSTNEKLFF. CDR3 bases: TGCAGTGCTAGGGACCATTCAACTAATGAAAAACTGTTTTTT.

As concerns this clonotype: This clone may be a read error of a much larger clone one base away. The V and J genes are TRBV20-1 and TRBJ2-2; tentatively, D is TRBD2 (6 bases). The CDR3 has 16 residues. The germline CDR1 and CDR2 sequences are DFQATT and SNEGSKA (reference sequence). Written as DNA, the CDR3 is TGCAGTGCCATTGCCGACTGGGACTCCTACACCGGGGAGCTGCTTTTT. Protein: CSAIADWDSYTGELLF.

V is TRBV10-3 and J is TRBJ1-5, with a tentative D call TRBD1 (5 bases). Trimming shortened V by 2 bases and J by 4 bases, and 9 bases separated the two germline ends. Looked up from germline, CDR1 is ENHRY and CDR2 is SYGVKD. The CDR3 runs to 14 residues. CDR3: CAISEGARNQPQHF. The CDR3, as DNA: TGTGCCATCAGTGAGGGGGCTAGGAATCAGCCCCAGCATTTT.

CDR3 in DNA: TGTGCCAGCAGCCAAAGAGGGAGTGGGTTAGCCAAAAACATTCAGTACTTC. Its translation: CASSQRGSGLAKNIQYF. The chain links TRBV3-1 to TRBJ2-4; the D gene is possibly TRBD2 (5 bases). This CDR3 comprises 17 residues. Trimming removed 2 bases from V and 0 bases from J, with 14 bases in between. From germline, CDR1 is LGHDT and CDR2 YNNKEL (reference sequence).

This clonotype showed up many times. The chain has TRBV14 and TRBJ2-2; D gene ambiguous. Germline V gene lookup returns CDR1 SGHDN and CDR2 FVKESK. This CDR3 comprises 14 residues. The germline V and J ends were trimmed by 1 base and 3 bases, with 6 bases remaining between them. The CDR3 bases are TGTGCCAGCAGCCAAGTAGTCTACACCGGGGAGCTGTTTTTT. Translation: CASSQVVYTGELFF.